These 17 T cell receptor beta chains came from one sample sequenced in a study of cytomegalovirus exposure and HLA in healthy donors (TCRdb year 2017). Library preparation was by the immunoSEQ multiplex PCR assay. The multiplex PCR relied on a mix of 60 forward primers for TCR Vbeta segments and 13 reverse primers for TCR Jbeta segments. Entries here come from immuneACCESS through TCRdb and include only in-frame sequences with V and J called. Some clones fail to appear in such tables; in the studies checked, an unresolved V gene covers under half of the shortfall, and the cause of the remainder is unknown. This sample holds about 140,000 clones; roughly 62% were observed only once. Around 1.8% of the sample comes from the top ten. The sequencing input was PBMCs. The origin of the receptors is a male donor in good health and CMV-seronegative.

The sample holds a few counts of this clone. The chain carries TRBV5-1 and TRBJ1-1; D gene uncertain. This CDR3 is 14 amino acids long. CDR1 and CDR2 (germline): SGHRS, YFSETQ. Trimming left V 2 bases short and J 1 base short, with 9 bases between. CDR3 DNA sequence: TGCGCCAGCAGCTTTAACCGGGAGAACACTGAAGCTTTCTTT. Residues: CASSFNRENTEAFF. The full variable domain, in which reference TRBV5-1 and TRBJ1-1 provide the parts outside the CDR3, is KAGVTQTPRYLIKTRGQQVTLSCSPISGHRSVSWYQQTPGQGLQFLFEYFSETQRNKGNFPGRFSGRQFSNSRSEMNVSTLELGDSALYLCASSFNRENTEAFFGQGTRLTVV.

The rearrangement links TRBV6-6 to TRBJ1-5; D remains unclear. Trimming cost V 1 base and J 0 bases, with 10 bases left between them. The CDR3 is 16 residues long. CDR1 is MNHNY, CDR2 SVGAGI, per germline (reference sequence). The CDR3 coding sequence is TGTGCCAGCAGTTACTTCTCTGTGAGTAGCAATCAGCCCCAGCATTTT. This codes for CASSYFSVSSNQPQHF.

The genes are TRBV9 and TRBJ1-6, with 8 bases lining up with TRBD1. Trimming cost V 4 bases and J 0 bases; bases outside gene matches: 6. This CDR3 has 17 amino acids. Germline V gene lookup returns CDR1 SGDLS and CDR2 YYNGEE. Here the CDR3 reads CASSTSGTGSYNSPLHF. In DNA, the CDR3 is TGTGCCAGCAGCACCTCCGGGACAGGCTCCTATAATTCACCCCTCCACTTT.

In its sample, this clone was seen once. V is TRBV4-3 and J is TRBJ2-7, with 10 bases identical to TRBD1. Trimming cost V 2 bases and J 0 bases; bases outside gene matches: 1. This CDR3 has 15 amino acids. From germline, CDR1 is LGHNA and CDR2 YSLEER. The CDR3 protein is CASSQRDRGSYEQYF. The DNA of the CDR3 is TGCGCCAGCAGCCAACGGGACAGGGGCTCCTACGAGCAGTACTTC.

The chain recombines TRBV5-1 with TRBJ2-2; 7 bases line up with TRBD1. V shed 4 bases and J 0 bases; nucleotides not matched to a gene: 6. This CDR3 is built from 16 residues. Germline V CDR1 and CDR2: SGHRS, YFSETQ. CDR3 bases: TGCGCCAGCAGCCCCGACAGGGCCCCGAACACCGGGGAGCTGTTTTTT. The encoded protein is CASSPDRAPNTGELFF.

The CDR3 DNA sequence: TGTGCCAGCAGTTACGGCGGGGAGGACATTCAGTACTTC. The encoded protein is CASSYGGEDIQYF. This chain connects TRBV6-5 to TRBJ2-4; D possibly corresponds to TRBD2 (6 bases). The germline CDR1 and CDR2 sequences are MNHEY and SVGAGI. This CDR3 spans 13 amino acids. V was pared by 2 bases and J by 8 bases, with 10 bases between.

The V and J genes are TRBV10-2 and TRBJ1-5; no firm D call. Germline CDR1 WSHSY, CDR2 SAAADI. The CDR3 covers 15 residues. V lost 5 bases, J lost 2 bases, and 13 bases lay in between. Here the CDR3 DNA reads TGCGCCAGCAGTCGCGGGTCAGATGGCAATCAGCCCCAGCATTTT. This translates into CASSRGSDGNQPQHF.

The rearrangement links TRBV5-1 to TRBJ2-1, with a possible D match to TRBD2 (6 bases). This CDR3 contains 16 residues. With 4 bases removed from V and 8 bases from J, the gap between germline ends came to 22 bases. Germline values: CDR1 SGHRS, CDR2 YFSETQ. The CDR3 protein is CASSAGGTAGIDEQFF. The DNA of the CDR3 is TGCGCCAGCAGCGCGGGCGGGACGGCGGGTATCGATGAGCAGTTCTTC.

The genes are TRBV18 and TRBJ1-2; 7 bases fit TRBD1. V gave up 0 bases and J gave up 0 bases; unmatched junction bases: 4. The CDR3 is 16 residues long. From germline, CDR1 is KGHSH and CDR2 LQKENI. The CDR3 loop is CASSPPNRGANYGYTF. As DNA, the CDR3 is TGTGCCAGCTCACCACCCAACAGGGGAGCTAACTATGGCTACACCTTC.

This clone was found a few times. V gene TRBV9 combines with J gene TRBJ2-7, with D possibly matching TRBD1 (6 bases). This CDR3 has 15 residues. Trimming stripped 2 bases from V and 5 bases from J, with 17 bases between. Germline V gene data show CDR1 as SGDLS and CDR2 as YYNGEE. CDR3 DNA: TGTGCCAGCAGCGTCCTACAGGGTACATTCGACGAGCAGTACTTC. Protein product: CASSVLQGTFDEQYF.

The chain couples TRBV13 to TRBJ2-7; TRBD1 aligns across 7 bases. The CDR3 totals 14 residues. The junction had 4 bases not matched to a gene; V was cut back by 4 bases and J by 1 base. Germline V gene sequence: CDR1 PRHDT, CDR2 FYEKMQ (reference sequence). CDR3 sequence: CASSSTGQSYEQYF. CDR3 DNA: TGTGCCAGCAGCTCGACGGGACAGTCCTACGAGCAGTACTTC.

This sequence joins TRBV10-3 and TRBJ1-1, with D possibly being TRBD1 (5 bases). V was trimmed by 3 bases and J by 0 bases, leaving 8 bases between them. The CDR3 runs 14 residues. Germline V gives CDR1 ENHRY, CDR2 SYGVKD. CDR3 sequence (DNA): TGTGCCATCAGTGATGGGACTGTGAACACTGAAGCTTTCTTT. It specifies CAISDGTVNTEAFF.

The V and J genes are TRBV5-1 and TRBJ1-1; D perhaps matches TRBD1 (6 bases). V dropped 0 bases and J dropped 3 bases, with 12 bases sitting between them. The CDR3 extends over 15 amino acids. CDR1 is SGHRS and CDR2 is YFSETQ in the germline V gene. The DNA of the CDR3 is TGCGCCAGCAGCTTGGGTGTCAGGGGTTACACTGAAGCTTTCTTT. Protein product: CASSLGVRGYTEAFF.

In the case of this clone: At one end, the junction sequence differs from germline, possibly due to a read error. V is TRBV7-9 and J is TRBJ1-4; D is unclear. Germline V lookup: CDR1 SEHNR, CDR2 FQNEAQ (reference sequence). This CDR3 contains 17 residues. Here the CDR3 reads CSSSPDRGGPTNEKLFF. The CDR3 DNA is TGTTCCAGCAGCCCTGACCGAGGCGGGCCAACTAATGAAAAACTGTTTTTT. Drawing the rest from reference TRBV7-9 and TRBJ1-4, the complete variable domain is DTGVSQNPRHKITKRGQNVTFRCDPISEHNRLYWYRQTLGQGPEFLTYFQNEAQLEKSRLLSDRFSAERPKGSFSTLEIQRTEQGDSAMYLCSSSPDRGGPTNEKLFFGSGTQLSVL.

The CDR3 nucleotides read TGTGCCAGTCATGGCGAACCTGCACCCGGGGTGGCTGAAGCTTTCTTT. This translates into CASHGEPAPGVAEAFF. This chain uses TRBV19 with TRBJ1-1; D gene ambiguous. The length of the CDR3 is 16 residues. Germline assignment: CDR1 LNHDA and CDR2 SQIVND (reference sequence). V was pared by 8 bases and J by 6 bases, with 25 bases between.

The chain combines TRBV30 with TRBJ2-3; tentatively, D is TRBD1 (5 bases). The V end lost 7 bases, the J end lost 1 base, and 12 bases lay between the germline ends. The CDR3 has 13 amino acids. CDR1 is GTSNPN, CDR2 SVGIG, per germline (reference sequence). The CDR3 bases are TGTGCCTTCGAGACAGTTTGCACAGATACGCAGTATTTT. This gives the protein CAFETVCTDTQYF.

The CDR3 here is CASSLARGGTYEQYF. DNA for the CDR3: TGTGCCAGCAGCTTAGCCCGGGGGGGCACCTACGAGCAGTACTTC. The V call is TRBV7-9, the J call TRBJ2-7; 8 positions agree with TRBD2. The germline gives CDR1 SEHNR, CDR2 FQNEAQ (reference sequence). The junction had 3 bases not matched to a gene; V was cut back by 0 bases and J by 2 bases. The CDR3 spans 15 residues.